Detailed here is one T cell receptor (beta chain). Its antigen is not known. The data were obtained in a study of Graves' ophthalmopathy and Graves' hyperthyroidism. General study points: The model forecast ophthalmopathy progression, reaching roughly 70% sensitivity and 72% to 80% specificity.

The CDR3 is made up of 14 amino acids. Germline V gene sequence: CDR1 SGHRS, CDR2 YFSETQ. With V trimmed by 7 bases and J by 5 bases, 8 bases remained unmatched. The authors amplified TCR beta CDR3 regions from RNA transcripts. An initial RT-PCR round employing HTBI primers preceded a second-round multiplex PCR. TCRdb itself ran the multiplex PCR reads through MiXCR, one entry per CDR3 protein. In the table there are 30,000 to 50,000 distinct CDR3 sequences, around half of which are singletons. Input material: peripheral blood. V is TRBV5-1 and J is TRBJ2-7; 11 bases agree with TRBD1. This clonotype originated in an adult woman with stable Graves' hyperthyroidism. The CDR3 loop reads CASRLGQGGDEQYF. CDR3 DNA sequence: TGCGCCAGCCGCCTGGGACAGGGGGGCGACGAGCAGTACTTC.